These 30 T cell receptor beta chains originate from one sample sequenced in a study of radiotherapy plus CTLA-4 blockade in lung cancer. Method: immunoSEQ multiplex PCR; TCRdb's copy keeps in-frame clones and lacks some. The sample yields more than 55,000 clones, about 80% seen once. Here the sequenced sample was peripheral blood, taken from a patient treated with radiotherapy plus ipilimumab. The receptors shown here come from a human donor with non-small cell lung cancer whose response to radiotherapy plus ipilimumab could not be evaluated.

This clone showed up just once. The chain uses TRBV9 and TRBJ2-3, with TRBD1 identical over 9 bases. This CDR3 is 17 amino acids long. The ends lost 0 bases at V and 0 bases at J; junction bases unmatched: 5. CDR1 is SGDLS and CDR2 is YYNGEE in the germline V gene. The CDR3 protein is CASSVGGQGTSTDTQYF. Written as DNA, the CDR3 is TGTGCCAGCAGCGTAGGGGGACAGGGAACTAGCACAGATACGCAGTATTTT.

This clone was counted once. A junction boundary mismatches the germline segment, possibly from a read error. The chain uses TRBV25-1 and TRBJ2-5, with D maybe TRBD2 (6 bases). The CDR3 has 14 amino acids. Germline loops: CDR1 MGHDK, CDR2 SYGVNS. The CDR3 spells CGSTSHSGGETQYF. CDR3 nucleotide sequence: TGTGGCAGCACCAGCCACAGCGGAGGGGAGACCCAGTACTTC. The variable domain in full, with the rest retrieved from reference TRBV25-1 and TRBJ2-5, is EADIYQTPRYLVIGTGKKITLECSQTMGHDKMYWYQQDPGMELHLIHYSYGVNSTEKGDLSSESTVSRIRTEHFPLTLESARPSHTSQYLCGSTSHSGGETQYFGPGTRLLVL.

This sequence joins TRBV7-2 and TRBJ2-7, with TRBD1 matching over 7 bases. Germline lookup yields CDR1 SGHTA and CDR2 FQGNSA. With V trimmed by 0 bases and J by 6 bases, 2 bases remained unmatched. This CDR3 region has 13 residues. The CDR3 spells CASSLAGGREQYF. CDR3 nucleotides: TGTGCCAGCAGCTTAGCAGGGGGCCGCGAGCAGTACTTC.

The gene calls are TRBV7-2 and TRBJ1-3; D might be TRBD1 (5 bases). The V end was cut by 4 bases, the J end by 0 bases, with 7 bases between. This CDR3 has 14 amino acids. From germline, CDR1 is SGHTA and CDR2 FQGNSA. CDR3 protein: CASSSGLSGNTIYF. DNA for the CDR3: TGTGCCAGCAGCTCAGGGCTCTCTGGAAACACCATATATTTT.

This chain joins TRBV2 and TRBJ2-7, with TRBD2 as a possible D gene (5 bases). Germline values: CDR1 SNHLY, CDR2 FYNNEI. V lost 3 bases and J lost 4, with 16 bases in between. The CDR3 loop spans 15 amino acids. CDR3 in amino acids: CASSDLGSRAYEQYF. CDR3 in DNA: TGTGCCAGCAGTGATCTAGGGAGCCGGGCGTACGAGCAGTACTTC.

There are a few counts of this clone. V usage is TRBV27 and J usage is TRBJ1-5; 8 nucleotides match TRBD1. This CDR3 has 15 residues. V lost 5 bases, J lost 4 bases, and 7 bases stayed unmatched. Per germline, CDR1 MNHEY and CDR2 SMNVEV (reference sequence). DNA of the CDR3: TGTGCCAGCAGTCTGTCAGGGGGCCTTAATCAGCCCCAGCATTTT. As protein: CASSLSGGLNQPQHF.

The rearrangement uses TRBV11-2 and TRBJ2-5, with a possible D match to TRBD2 (5 bases). Looked up from germline, CDR1 is SGHAT and CDR2 is FQNNGV. There are 12 residues in the CDR3. Trimming removed 3 bases at V and 4 bases at J, with 6 bases between. The CDR3 sequence: CASSFGIETQYF. CDR3 sequence (DNA): TGTGCCAGCAGCTTCGGGATAGAGACCCAGTACTTC.

The chain recombines TRBV7-6 with TRBJ2-1; TRBD2 is a possible D gene (6 bases). Trimming pared 2 bases from V and 7 bases from J, leaving 9 bases between. CDR3 length equals 13 residues. Germline V gene lookup returns CDR1 SGHVS and CDR2 FNYEAQ. This CDR3 reads CASSLIGRNEQFF. The CDR3 coding sequence is TGTGCCAGCAGCTTAATAGGGAGGAATGAGCAGTTCTTC.

V gene TRBV6-6 combines with J gene TRBJ1-3; 7 bases map to TRBD1. Trimming removed 6 bases from V and 2 bases from J; junction bases left unmatched: 1. Germline loops: CDR1 MNHNY, CDR2 SVGAGI (reference sequence). The CDR3 length is 13 residues. The CDR3 sequence is CASSQGAGNTIYF. The CDR3 DNA reads TGTGCCAGCAGCCAGGGGGCTGGAAACACCATATATTTT.

V and J are TRBV28 and TRBJ2-7; maybe TRBD1 (5 bases). The CDR3 runs to 14 residues. Trimming pared 8 bases from V and 8 bases from J, leaving 22 bases between. In germline, CDR1 is MDHEN, CDR2 SYDVKM. In DNA, the CDR3 is TGTGCCAGCCAAAAGGGGCTATTAACCCCTAAGCAGTACTTC. This gives the protein CASQKGLLTPKQYF. The full variable domain, completed using reference TRBV28 and TRBJ2-7, is DVKVTQSSRYLVKRTGEKVFLECVQDMDHENMFWYRQDPGLGLRLIYFSYDVKMKEKGDIPEGYSVSREKKERFSLILESASTNQTSMYLCASQKGLLTPKQYFGPGTRLTVT.

J is TRBJ1-5 and V is TRBV2, with D possibly TRBD1 on 5 matching bases. Germline assignment: CDR1 SNHLY and CDR2 FYNNEI. Trimming took 4 bases from V and 4 from J, leaving 20 bases between them. This CDR3 region has 17 residues. For the CDR3, the DNA is TGTGCCAGCAGTGCAGGGTTTCGGGGGTGGGGTAATCAGCCCCAGCATTTT. It translates to CASSAGFRGWGNQPQHF.

This clone was seen only once. The gene calls are TRBV28 and TRBJ1-6; D possibly corresponds to TRBD1 (6 bases). Trimming pared 6 bases from V and 0 bases from J, leaving 15 bases between. In germline, CDR1 is MDHEN, CDR2 SYDVKM. This CDR3 is 17 amino acids long. The CDR3 region is CASSPVGGISYNSPLHF. The DNA for the CDR3 is TGTGCCAGCAGCCCCGTAGGGGGTATCTCCTATAATTCACCCCTCCACTTT.

This clone was found once. The chain combines TRBV14 with TRBJ2-7; perhaps TRBD1 as D (6 bases). Trimming pared 0 bases from V and 2 bases from J, leaving 17 bases between. The CDR3 length is 17 residues. Germline V gives CDR1 SGHDN, CDR2 FVKESK. The CDR3 nucleotides read TGTGCCAGCAGCCAAGATGCACCAGGGGTGCGCCCCTACGAGCAGTACTTC. It codes for CASSQDAPGVRPYEQYF.

The chain recombines TRBV19 with TRBJ2-3; TRBD1 matches 8 bases. Trimming cost V 3 bases and J 0 bases; bases outside gene matches: 2. Per germline, CDR1 LNHDA and CDR2 SQIVND (reference sequence). The CDR3 runs to 15 residues. This CDR3 is CASSMTGVSTDTQYF. Here the CDR3 DNA reads TGTGCCAGTAGTATGACAGGGGTCAGCACAGATACGCAGTATTTT.

The chain combines TRBV18 with TRBJ2-7; weak D call: TRBD1 (6 bases). Germline V gene lookup returns CDR1 KGHSH and CDR2 LQKENI. The CDR3 is 14 amino acids. V gave up 5 bases and J gave up 6 bases, with 17 bases separating them. The CDR3 region has the DNA TGTGCCAGCTCAGAAGGACAGCGAAGGGGCGAGCAGTACTTC. This codes for CASSEGQRRGEQYF.

The gene calls are TRBV7-9 and TRBJ1-1; 8 bases match TRBD1. Germline CDR1 is SEHNR and CDR2 is FQNEAQ (reference sequence). The CDR3 has 16 residues. V gave up 4 bases and J gave up 5 bases; unmatched junction bases: 12. The CDR3 DNA reads TGTGCCAGCAGCTCCGAACAGGGGGGAGGTCGGACTGAAGCTTTCTTT. It yields the protein CASSSEQGGGRTEAFF.

This clone was detected a few times. This chain joins TRBV7-2 and TRBJ2-1; TRBD1 is a possible D gene (6 bases). The CDR3 consists of 13 residues. V was clipped by 3 bases and J by 7 bases, with 10 bases between them. Germline V gives CDR1 SGHTA, CDR2 FQGNSA. CDR3 DNA: TGTGCCAGCAGCTTGCGGACAGATAATGAGCAGTTCTTC. Protein: CASSLRTDNEQFF. Filled out from reference TRBV7-2 and TRBJ2-1, the complete variable domain reads GAGVSQSPSNKVTEKGKDVELRCDPISGHTALYWYRQSLGQGLEFLIYFQGNSAPDKSGLPSDRFSAERTGGSVSTLTIQRTQQEDSAVYLCASSLRTDNEQFFGPGTRLTVL.

This clone has only a few counts. J is TRBJ2-3 and V is TRBV5-6; 7 bases agree with TRBD2. The V segment lost 4 bases and the J segment 2 bases; nucleotides outside the gene matches: 4. This CDR3 comprises 14 residues. CDR1 is SGHDT and CDR2 is YYEEEE in the germline V gene. The CDR3: CASSTGTNTDTQYF. CDR3 in DNA: TGTGCCAGCAGCACCGGGACTAACACAGATACGCAGTATTTT.

V is TRBV7-6 and J is TRBJ2-2, with TRBD2 matching 12 bases. V was pared by 5 bases and J by 8 bases, with 15 bases of the junction left unmatched. CDR1 and CDR2 from the germline V gene are SGHVS and FNYEAQ. This CDR3 is built from 18 residues. CDR3: CASSGTSGPDINRGELFF. The CDR3 nucleotides are TGTGCCAGCAGCGGGACTAGCGGGCCGGATATTAATAGGGGGGAGCTGTTTTTT.

This sequence joins TRBV9 and TRBJ2-2, with TRBD1 identical over 7 bases. The germline V gene has CDR1 SGDLS and CDR2 YYNGEE. The CDR3 contains 14 residues. V was pared by 10 bases and J by 6 bases, with 12 bases of the junction left unmatched. Here the CDR3 DNA reads TGTGCCTCCGGCAGGGGGATGGTGGCCGGGGAGCTGTTTTTT. Its translation is CASGRGMVAGELFF. The whole variable domain, remainder taken from reference TRBV9 and TRBJ2-2, is DSGVTQTPKHLITATGQRVTLRCSPRSGDLSVYWYQQSLDQGLQFLIQYYNGEERAKGNILERFSAQQFPDLHSELNLSSLELGDSALYFCASGRGMVAGELFFGEGSRLTVL.

The CDR3 bases are TGTGCCAGCAGCGTAGGCCAGGGTCACTACGAGCAGTACTTC. Protein sequence: CASSVGQGHYEQYF. The chain links TRBV9 to TRBJ2-5; a possible D gene is TRBD1 (5 bases). The J call may not be correct, given that the DNA end is closer to TRBJ2-7. The length of the CDR3 is 14 residues. CDR1 and CDR2 (germline): SGDLS, YYNGEE.

This clone has more than one count but fewer than ten. The rearrangement joins TRBV11-2 to TRBJ2-5; 9 bases map to TRBD2. The CDR3 sequence is 16 residues long. Germline V gene sequence: CDR1 SGHAT, CDR2 FQNNGV. The ends lost 1 base at V and 5 bases at J; junction bases unmatched: 8. The CDR3 region has the DNA TGTGCCAGCAGCTTAGTCGGAGCGGGGGGTGTGGAGACCCAGTACTTC. This gives the protein CASSLVGAGGVETQYF. Full variable domain (missing parts from reference TRBV11-2 and TRBJ2-5): EAGVAQSPRYKIIEKRQSVAFWCNPISGHATLYWYQQILGQGPKLLIQFQNNGVVDDSQLPKDRFSAERLKGVDSTLKIQPAKLEDSAVYLCASSLVGAGGVETQYFGPGTRLLVL.

The gene calls are TRBV19 and TRBJ1-4; TRBD1 matches at 12 bases. J gave up 0 bases and V 7 bases, and 9 bases lay outside the gene matches. This CDR3 has 18 residues. Germline V gene data show CDR1 as LNHDA and CDR2 as SQIVND (reference sequence). The CDR3 DNA reads as TGTGCCAGTATCCAGGGACAGGGGGCGCCGGCAACTAATGAAAAACTGTTTTTT. It specifies CASIQGQGAPATNEKLFF.

This chain connects TRBV6-5 to TRBJ2-3, with D perhaps TRBD2 (6 bases). CDR3 length equals 15 residues. The ends were cut back, 8 bases at V and 0 bases at J, with 15 bases in the middle. CDR1 is MNHEY and CDR2 is SVGAGI in the germline V gene. For the CDR3, the DNA is TGTGCCAGCGCTAGGGACTTCCCGAGCACAGATACGCAGTATTTT. Protein: CASARDFPSTDTQYF.

This chain joins TRBV11-2 and TRBJ2-2; 11 bases match TRBD2. This CDR3 contains 16 residues. J was trimmed by 4 bases and V by 1 base; bases with no gene match: 2. In germline, CDR1 is SGHAT, CDR2 FQNNGV. The chain's CDR3 is CASSLVGLAATGELFF. DNA of the CDR3: TGTGCCAGCAGCTTAGTGGGACTAGCGGCCACCGGGGAGCTGTTTTTT.

The chain links TRBV19 to TRBJ2-7; 10 nucleotides line up with TRBD2. CDR3 length: 14 residues. CDR1 is LNHDA and CDR2 is SQIVND in the germline V gene (reference sequence). After removal of 4 bases from V and 2 bases from J, the junction contained 2 bases not matched to a gene. Written as DNA, the CDR3 is TGTGCCAGTAGTACTAGCGGGAGAACCTACGAGCAGTACTTC. Protein sequence: CASSTSGRTYEQYF.

The J gene is TRBJ2-3, the V gene TRBV10-2, with D perhaps matching TRBD2 (5 bases). The V and J ends lost 6 bases and 0 bases respectively, with 10 bases between them. This CDR3 spans 14 amino acids. The germline CDR1 and CDR2 sequences are WSHSY and SAAADI. CDR3: CASSVGRSTDTQYF. In DNA form, the CDR3 reads TGCGCCAGCAGCGTGGGGAGAAGCACAGATACGCAGTATTTT.

This chain joins TRBV5-1 and TRBJ2-1; TRBD2 aligns across 8 bases. This CDR3 contains 15 residues. Germline trimming cut 0 bases from V and 5 bases from J; bases unmatched to any gene: 4. Germline CDR1 and CDR2: SGHRS and YFSETQ. The chain's CDR3 is CASSLGGRIDNEQFF. DNA for the CDR3: TGCGCCAGCAGCTTGGGCGGGAGGATCGACAATGAGCAGTTCTTC. The whole variable domain, remainder taken from reference TRBV5-1 and TRBJ2-1, is KAGVTQTPRYLIKTRGQQVTLSCSPISGHRSVSWYQQTPGQGLQFLFEYFSETQRNKGNFPGRFSGRQFSNSRSEMNVSTLELGDSALYLCASSLGGRIDNEQFFGPGTRLTVL.

This rearrangement joins TRBV19 to TRBJ2-1, with 7 positions matching TRBD2. CDR3 size: 16 residues. Per germline, CDR1 LNHDA and CDR2 SQIVND (reference sequence). Germline trimming cut 3 bases from V and 2 bases from J; bases unmatched to any gene: 7. The CDR3 spells CASSIDPSGAYNEQFF. The CDR3 DNA sequence: TGTGCCAGTAGTATTGACCCTAGCGGAGCCTACAATGAGCAGTTCTTC. Complete variable domain (other parts from reference TRBV19 and TRBJ2-1): DGGITQSPKYLFRKEGQNVTLSCEQNLNHDAMYWYRQDPGQGLRLIYYSQIVNDFQKGDIAEGYSVSREKKESFPLTVTSAQKNPTAFYLCASSIDPSGAYNEQFFGPGTRLTVL.

V usage is TRBV5-4 and J usage is TRBJ1-2; D gene ambiguous. The CDR3 is 16 amino acids. The germline CDR1 and CDR2 sequences are SGHNT and YYREEE (reference sequence). The V end was cut by 4 bases, the J end by 7 bases, with 23 bases between. The CDR3 coding sequence is TGTGCCAGCAGCACCCAAGCCGAGGCGATAGCCGGTGGCTACACCTTC. Translating it yields CASSTQAEAIAGGYTF.